The 7 T cell receptor beta chains below were found in one sample sequenced in a study of CD8+ T cells in alopecia areata. Extracted RNA was reverse transcribed into cDNA, the sequencing template. Only in-frame clones appear in the TCRdb table, and some are missing; sequencing was by immunoSEQ multiplex PCR. The sample holds 100,000 to 150,000 clones, around 60% seen once. The sequencing here drew on CD4+ T cells sorted from blood, taken at week 0. These receptors all come from a human donor with alopecia areata.

The V and J genes are TRBV4-3 and TRBJ2-1; D is uncertain. V was cut by 0 bases and J by 8 bases, with 8 bases left in between. In germline, CDR1 is LGHNA, CDR2 YSLEER. The CDR3 covers 13 residues. The CDR3 DNA sequence: TGCGCCAGCAGCCAAGAGGTCTCAGATGAGCAGTTCTTC. Protein sequence: CASSQEVSDEQFF.

The J gene is TRBJ2-5, the V gene TRBV15, with 8 bases aligning to TRBD2. CDR3 length: 14 residues. The V segment lost 2 bases and the J segment 4 bases; nucleotides outside the gene matches: 3. Germline V gene data show CDR1 as LNHNV and CDR2 as YYDKDF (reference sequence). The CDR3 loop reads CATSRTGLAETQYF. The CDR3 region has the DNA TGTGCCACCAGCAGAACAGGACTAGCAGAGACCCAGTACTTC.

This chain links TRBV2 with TRBJ1-2, with no clear D. V was clipped by 4 bases and J by 8 bases, with 14 bases between them. This CDR3 has 13 amino acids. The germline CDR1 and CDR2 sequences are SNHLY and FYNNEI. CDR3 in DNA: TGTGCCAGCAGTGTGCTGGGTTCGAGAGGCTACACCTTC. It specifies CASSVLGSRGYTF.

The J gene is TRBJ2-3, the V gene TRBV11-2; D might be TRBD1 or TRBD2, each matching 6 bases. The CDR3 has 15 residues. CDR1 and CDR2 (germline): SGHAT, FQNNGV. With 3 bases removed from V and 5 bases from J, the gap between germline ends came to 15 bases. In nucleotides, the CDR3 is TGTGCCAGCAGCTTTAATTCCGGGGGCGGAGATACGCAGTATTTT. The encoded protein is CASSFNSGGGDTQYF.

The V gene is TRBV5-1, the J gene TRBJ2-3; unclear D gene. This CDR3 comprises 14 residues. V was cut by 0 bases and J by 2 bases, with 7 bases left in between. Germline CDR1 reads SGHRS; CDR2 reads YFSETQ. Here the CDR3 DNA reads TGCGCCAGCAGCTTGGGAGCGTCCACAGATACGCAGTATTTT. It codes for CASSLGASTDTQYF.

This rearrangement joins TRBV5-1 to TRBJ2-4, with 7 bases fitting TRBD1. CDR3 length equals 17 residues. The V and J ends lost 4 bases and 0 bases, in that order; junction bases with no gene match: 10. The germline gives CDR1 SGHRS, CDR2 YFSETQ. The CDR3 is CASSMRTGPLAKNIQYF. The DNA for the CDR3 is TGCGCCAGCAGCATGAGGACAGGACCGCTAGCCAAAAACATTCAGTACTTC.

This chain uses TRBV9 with TRBJ2-3, with D possibly TRBD1 on 6 matching bases. V was cut by 4 bases and J by 0 bases, with 12 bases left in between. Germline values: CDR1 SGDLS, CDR2 YYNGEE. The CDR3 is made up of 15 amino acids. The CDR3 DNA sequence: TGTGCCAGCAGCTGGAATCAGGGGAGCACAGATACGCAGTATTTT. Translated: CASSWNQGSTDTQYF. The whole variable domain, remainder taken from reference TRBV9 and TRBJ2-3, is DSGVTQTPKHLITATGQRVTLRCSPRSGDLSVYWYQQSLDQGLQFLIQYYNGEERAKGNILERFSAQQFPDLHSELNLSSLELGDSALYFCASSWNQGSTDTQYFGPGTRLTVL.